One sample yielded the 23 T cell receptor beta chains listed below, sequenced in a study of blood T cell repertoires in COVID-19. Clones were read by immunoSEQ multiplex PCR, and TCRdb kept only the in-frame ones, dropping some. The table records 250,000 to 350,000 clones, around 87% of them present only once. The sequenced sample consisted of peripheral blood. The receptors shown here come from a woman between 50 and 59 years old who had recovered from COVID-19.

V and J are TRBV6-5 and TRBJ1-1; D might be TRBD1 (6 bases). Per germline, CDR1 MNHEY and CDR2 SVGAGI. The V end lost 8 bases, the J end lost 11 bases, and 18 bases lay between the germline ends. This CDR3 spans 12 amino acids. The chain's CDR3 is CASLAGAGGAFF. The CDR3 DNA reads TGTGCCAGCCTAGCGGGGGCCGGCGGGGCTTTCTTT.

The chain couples TRBV10-3 to TRBJ1-1, with D possibly TRBD1 on 5 matching bases. V was cut by 3 bases and J by 4 bases, with 9 bases left in between. The CDR3 consists of 13 residues. The germline V gene encodes CDR1 ENHRY and CDR2 SYGVKD. Written as DNA, the CDR3 is TGTGCCATCAGTGATGGGGCATCCACTGAAGCTTTCTTT. Protein product: CAISDGASTEAFF.

The chain has TRBV27 and TRBJ1-4; 7 bases align to TRBD1. Trimming cost V 6 bases and J 4 bases; bases outside gene matches: 5. Germline V lookup: CDR1 MNHEY, CDR2 SMNVEV (reference sequence). The CDR3 sequence is 14 residues long. CDR3: CASRSTGNNEKLFF. In nucleotides, the CDR3 is TGTGCCAGCAGATCGACAGGGAATAATGAAAAACTGTTTTTT.

V gene TRBV25-1 combines with J gene TRBJ1-1, with D possibly TRBD1 on 6 matching bases. Germline V lookup: CDR1 MGHDK, CDR2 SYGVNS. This CDR3 contains 14 residues. Trimming cost V 6 bases and J 0 bases, with 11 bases left between them. The CDR3 loop is CASRGEGVNTEAFF. CDR3 nucleotide sequence: TGTGCCAGCAGGGGGGAGGGGGTGAACACTGAAGCTTTCTTT.

The chain has TRBV12-3 or TRBV12-4 and TRBJ1-1; D not resolved. The CDR3 consists of 12 residues. Trimming removed 6 bases at V and 3 bases at J, with 8 bases between. CDR3 residues: CASSPVDTEAFF. In nucleotides, the CDR3 is TGTGCCAGCAGCCCGGTGGACACTGAAGCTTTCTTT.

J is TRBJ2-1 and V is TRBV15; D not certain. With 0 bases removed from V and 6 bases from J, the gap between germline ends came to 6 bases. Germline assignment: CDR1 LNHNV and CDR2 YYDKDF (reference sequence). The CDR3 covers 13 residues. CDR3 nucleotides: TGTGCCACCAGCAGAGATTTGGCCAATGAGCAGTTCTTC. Its translation is CATSRDLANEQFF. Combining the CDR3 with reference TRBV15 and TRBJ2-1 gives the whole variable domain DAMVIQNPRYQVTQFGKPVTLSCSQTLNHNVMYWYQQKSSQAPKLLFHYYDKDFNNEADTPDNFQSRRPNTSFCFLDIRSPGLGDTAMYLCATSRDLANEQFFGPGTRLTVL.

The chain combines TRBV7-2 with TRBJ1-3, with a possible D match to TRBD1 (5 bases). This CDR3 is built from 15 residues. The V end was cut by 6 bases, the J end by 0 bases, with 12 bases between. The germline V gene encodes CDR1 SGHTA and CDR2 FQGNSA. CDR3 residues: CASRPTGGSGNTIYF. CDR3 nucleotides: TGTGCCAGCAGACCCACCGGGGGCTCTGGAAACACCATATATTTT.

The gene calls are TRBV10-1 and TRBJ2-3, with 12 bases matching TRBD2. J was trimmed by 2 bases and V by 2 bases; bases with no gene match: 2. The CDR3 runs 16 residues. Germline CDR1 reads WNHNN; CDR2 reads SYGVQD (reference sequence). The DNA of the CDR3 is TGCGCCAGCAGTGAGACTAGCGGGGGGACCACAGATACGCAGTATTTT. This encodes CASSETSGGTTDTQYF.

The chain combines TRBV11-2 with TRBJ2-5, with D possibly being TRBD1 (7 bases). V gave up 5 bases and J gave up 4 bases, with 17 bases separating them. The CDR3 has 15 amino acids. Per germline, CDR1 SGHAT and CDR2 FQNNGV. The CDR3: CASSRSGGLRETQYF. CDR3 DNA: TGTGCCAGCAGCAGATCAGGGGGACTGCGAGAGACCCAGTACTTC.

The V and J genes are TRBV5-4 and TRBJ2-1; TRBD2 matches 7 bases. CDR3 length: 15 amino acids. In germline, CDR1 is SGHNT, CDR2 YYREEE (reference sequence). Trimming at V came to 2 bases and at J to 4 bases, leaving 6 bases not matched to a gene. For the CDR3, the DNA is TGTGCCAGCAGCTTCGTGACTAGCAGATACAATGAGCAGTTCTTC. It specifies CASSFVTSRYNEQFF.

V usage is TRBV20-1 and J usage is TRBJ2-7, with D perhaps TRBD1 (6 bases). V dropped 3 bases and J dropped 4 bases, with 16 bases sitting between them. This CDR3 spans 14 amino acids. Germline values: CDR1 DFQATT, CDR2 SNEGSKA (reference sequence). The CDR3, as DNA: TGCAGTGCTAGTGATGCCAGGGGAATGTACGAGCAGTACTTC. Translating gives CSASDARGMYEQYF.

The V call is TRBV7-2, the J call TRBJ2-1; TRBD1 matches at 10 bases. V lost 1 base, J lost 6 bases, and 6 bases stayed unmatched. Germline assignment: CDR1 SGHTA and CDR2 FQGNSA. This CDR3 has 16 residues. As DNA, the CDR3 is TGTGCCAGCAGCTTAGAGCTGGGACAGGGGCTCAATGAGCAGTTCTTC. Translation: CASSLELGQGLNEQFF.

The chain joins TRBV7-9 to TRBJ2-5, with 7 bases identical to TRBD1. V dropped 4 bases and J dropped 4; count of bases not matched to a gene: 3. The CDR3 totals 13 residues. Germline V gene data show CDR1 as SEHNR and CDR2 as FQNEAQ (reference sequence). The CDR3 here is CASSSQGVETQYF. CDR3 coding DNA: TGTGCCAGCAGCTCGCAGGGGGTAGAGACCCAGTACTTC.

The chain uses TRBV7-2 and TRBJ1-5; possibly TRBD1 for D (5 bases). This CDR3 has 14 residues. The germline V gene encodes CDR1 SGHTA and CDR2 FQGNSA. Trimming took off 5 bases at V and 0 bases at J, with 8 bases between the two ends. CDR3 sequence (DNA): TGTGCCAGCAGCACCAGGGATAGCAATCAGCCCCAGCATTTT. Its translation: CASSTRDSNQPQHF.

This chain uses TRBV19 with TRBJ1-2; 9 bases match TRBD1. CDR1 and CDR2 (germline): LNHDA, SQIVND (reference sequence). This CDR3 has 12 residues. The ends lost 5 bases at V and 8 bases at J; junction bases unmatched: 3. CDR3 sequence reads: CASSWDREGYTF. CDR3 sequence (DNA): TGTGCCAGTAGTTGGGACAGGGAGGGCTACACCTTC.

The chain couples TRBV5-1 to TRBJ2-7; D may be TRBD2 (6 bases). V shed 4 bases and J shed 6 bases, with 17 bases lying between them. The CDR3 is 14 amino acids. From germline, CDR1 is SGHRS and CDR2 YFSETQ. The CDR3 DNA reads TGCGCCAGCAGCGGTAGCCCCGGGAGTGGCGAGCAGTACTTC. Residues: CASSGSPGSGEQYF.

In its sample, this clone was seen once. The rearrangement joins TRBV7-2 to TRBJ2-7, with a possible D match to TRBD2 (7 bases). From germline, CDR1 is SGHTA and CDR2 FQGNSA. Trimming removed 2 bases from V and 4 bases from J, with 12 bases in between. The CDR3 extends over 14 amino acids. CDR3 nucleotide sequence: TGTGCCAGCAGCTTATTGCGGGGGCCGTACGAGCAGTACTTC. Translation: CASSLLRGPYEQYF.

V gene TRBV28 combines with J gene TRBJ1-2; D ambiguous. CDR1 and CDR2 (germline): MDHEN, SYDVKM. The length of the CDR3 is 12 residues. V was cut by 6 bases and J by 4 bases, with 9 bases left in between. CDR3 loop: CASSLGLYGYTF. In DNA, the CDR3 is TGTGCCAGCAGCCTAGGTCTCTATGGCTACACCTTC.

This chain links TRBV19 with TRBJ2-7; D perhaps matches TRBD2 (6 bases). Germline CDR1 LNHDA, CDR2 SQIVND (reference sequence). Trimming shortened V by 10 bases and J by 6 bases, and 13 bases separated the two germline ends. The CDR3 runs to 11 residues. The CDR3 DNA sequence: TGTGCCAAGGAGGGACCGGGCGAGCAGTACTTC. It is translated as CAKEGPGEQYF.

J is TRBJ1-5 and V is TRBV3-1 (or the pseudogene TRBV3-2); TRBD1 aligns across 11 bases. The length of the CDR3 is 18 residues. Germline CDR1 reads LGHDT; CDR2 reads YNNKEL (reference sequence). V trimming: 2 bases; J trimming: 0 bases; junction bases outside the gene matches: 6. The CDR3 DNA reads as TGTGCCAGCAGCCAATCCGGGACAGGGGGTTGTAGCAATCAGCCCCAGCATTTT. Translating gives CASSQSGTGGCSNQPQHF.

This clone was found once. V is TRBV6-4 and J is TRBJ1-1, with 8 bases lining up with TRBD1. Germline V CDR1 and CDR2: MRHNA, SNTAGT. V trimming: 6 bases; J trimming: 2 bases; junction bases outside the gene matches: 5. The CDR3 has 14 residues. The CDR3, as DNA: TGTGCCAGCAGGAGGACAGGGTACAACACTGAAGCTTTCTTT. This sequence encodes CASRRTGYNTEAFF.

The gene calls are TRBV4-2 and TRBJ2-3; the match to TRBD2 covers 9 bases. CDR1 and CDR2 (germline): LGHNA, YNFKEQ. Unmatched junction bases numbered 4, after V lost 0 bases and J lost 3 bases. The CDR3 runs to 16 residues. The CDR3 bases are TGTGCCAGCAGCCAAGAGCGGGGGGGCGGGACAGATACGCAGTATTTT. Translating gives CASSQERGGGTDTQYF.

The chain has TRBV10-3 and TRBJ2-7; 8 nucleotides agree with TRBD2. V trimming: 6 bases; J trimming: 6 bases; junction bases outside the gene matches: 10. The CDR3 totals 14 residues. The V gene's germline CDR1 is ENHRY and CDR2 SYGVKD. CDR3 DNA: TGTGCCATCAGCGGGGGGGCACGCGAGGGCGAGCAGTACTTC. Protein product: CAISGGAREGEQYF.